One sample yielded the 17 T cell receptor beta chains listed below, sequenced in a study of neoadjuvant anti-PD-1 for oral cavity cancer. Measured with immunoSEQ multiplex PCR; TCRdb has only the in-frame clones, and not every one. Of 80,000 to 95,000 clones in the sample, less than 85% were seen once. The starting material was PBMCs, obtained before nivolumab (anti-PD-1) treatment. These receptors originate from a person aged 35-79 years with oral cavity squamous cell carcinoma.

The gene calls are TRBV27 and TRBJ1-4; 7 nucleotides agree with TRBD1. CDR1 and CDR2 from the germline V gene are MNHEY and SMNVEV (reference sequence). With 2 bases clipped from V and 10 bases from J, the junction kept 10 bases outside the gene matches. This CDR3 contains 15 residues. DNA of the CDR3: TGTGCCAGCAGTTTAGAGGGGGCATTTGGCGGAAAACTGTTTTTT. Its translation: CASSLEGAFGGKLFF.

This sequence joins TRBV4-1 and TRBJ2-7; TRBD1 agrees at 7 bases. The V gene's germline CDR1 is MGHRA and CDR2 YSYEKL. This CDR3 is built from 15 residues. After removal of 4 bases from V and 2 bases from J, the junction contained 8 bases not matched to a gene. In nucleotides, the CDR3 is TGCGCCAGCAGCCCGCAGACAGGGTTTACCTACGAGCAGTACTTC. It is translated as CASSPQTGFTYEQYF.

The chain uses TRBV28 and TRBJ1-2; TRBD1 is a possible D gene (6 bases). This CDR3 contains 13 residues. From germline, CDR1 is MDHEN and CDR2 SYDVKM. V was cut by 5 bases and J by 7 bases, with 14 bases left in between. The CDR3 bases are TGTGCCAGCAGTACAGGGACATGGTTTGGCTACACCTTC. Protein sequence: CASSTGTWFGYTF.

The chain is built from TRBV19 and TRBJ1-5; D unresolved. The CDR3 is made up of 14 amino acids. V was cut by 5 bases and J by 0 bases, with 8 bases left in between. Germline V gene data show CDR1 as LNHDA and CDR2 as SQIVND (reference sequence). In nucleotides, the CDR3 is TGTGCCAGTAGTCTGGCCTATAGCAATCAGCCCCAGCATTTT. It translates to CASSLAYSNQPQHF.

The J gene is TRBJ1-2, the V gene TRBV9; possible D gene TRBD1, 6 bases. CDR3 length: 14 amino acids. The ends were cut back, 0 bases at V and 7 bases at J, with 13 bases in the middle. In germline, CDR1 is SGDLS, CDR2 YYNGEE. CDR3 sequence: CASSVGGQGGGYTF. The CDR3 DNA reads as TGTGCCAGCAGCGTAGGGGGGCAAGGTGGTGGCTACACCTTC.

This chain connects TRBV5-1 to TRBJ2-2; 8 bases match TRBD1. The germline CDR1 and CDR2 sequences are SGHRS and YFSETQ. With V trimmed by 3 bases and J by 6 bases, 10 bases remained unmatched. The CDR3 has 16 residues. The DNA of the CDR3 is TGCGCCAGCAGCTGGGCCCCGGACAGGGAGGCCGGGGAGCTGTTTTTT. Protein product: CASSWAPDREAGELFF.

The genes are TRBV6-6 and TRBJ2-1; 12 positions agree with TRBD2. There are 15 residues in the CDR3. Germline loops: CDR1 MNHNY, CDR2 SVGAGI (reference sequence). V gave up 0 bases and J gave up 7 bases; unmatched junction bases: 1. For the CDR3, the DNA is TGTGCCAGCAGTTACTCGACTAGCGGGAGTAATGAGCAGTTCTTC. Protein: CASSYSTSGSNEQFF.

This chain joins TRBV6-1 and TRBJ1-3; weak D call: TRBD1 (5 bases). Trimming took 6 bases from V and 0 from J, leaving 9 bases between them. From germline, CDR1 is MNHNS and CDR2 SASEGT. The CDR3 has 14 amino acids. The CDR3, as DNA: TGTGCCAGCAGCCCAGGGTTCTCTGGAAACACCATATATTTT. Its protein is CASSPGFSGNTIYF.

The chain couples TRBV7-9 to TRBJ2-7; no firm D call. CDR3 size: 14 residues. V gave up 2 bases and J gave up 0 bases, with 8 bases separating them. The germline gives CDR1 SEHNR, CDR2 FQNEAQ (reference sequence). CDR3 region: CASSLMLLSYEQYF. CDR3 DNA sequence: TGTGCCAGCAGCTTAATGCTCCTCTCCTACGAGCAGTACTTC.

This clone was recorded only once. This chain links TRBV28 with TRBJ1-2; 7 bases are shared with TRBD1. The J segment lost 8 bases and the V segment lost 4 bases, leaving 7 bases of the junction unmatched. The CDR3 sequence is 13 residues long. Germline V gives CDR1 MDHEN, CDR2 SYDVKM. Here the CDR3 DNA reads TGTGCCAGCAGTTCGACAGGGATAGGGGGCTACACCTTC. Protein sequence: CASSSTGIGGYTF.

The chain combines TRBV2 with TRBJ1-5; D is uncertain. V was trimmed by 4 bases and J by 0 bases, leaving 7 bases between them. CDR3 length: 14 amino acids. The germline gives CDR1 SNHLY, CDR2 FYNNEI. The CDR3 here is CASSVDNSNQPQHF. In nucleotides, the CDR3 is TGTGCCAGCAGTGTAGATAATAGCAATCAGCCCCAGCATTTT.

In its sample, this clone was seen many times. This sequence joins TRBV9 and TRBJ2-3, with TRBD2 matching over 7 bases. The V gene end was trimmed by 3 bases and the J gene end by 0 bases; junction bases not matched to a gene: 4. CDR1 and CDR2 from the germline V gene are SGDLS and YYNGEE. The CDR3 sequence is 15 residues long. In DNA, the CDR3 is TGTGCCAGCAGCGCGAGCGGGACTAGCACAGATACGCAGTATTTT. This gives the protein CASSASGTSTDTQYF.

V is TRBV11-3 and J is TRBJ2-3; TRBD2 might be the D (5 bases). Germline V gene data show CDR1 as SGHNT and CDR2 as YENEEA. There are 14 residues in the CDR3. With 2 bases removed from V and 3 bases from J, the gap between germline ends came to 9 bases. DNA of the CDR3: TGTGCCAGCAGCTTAAGAGGGAAGACAGATACGCAGTATTTT. The encoded protein is CASSLRGKTDTQYF.

This chain connects TRBV27 to TRBJ2-2, with 11 bases fitting TRBD1. CDR1 MNHEY and CDR2 SMNVEV come from the germline V gene (reference sequence). Losses at the gene ends were 7 bases for V and 3 bases for J; bases not matched to a gene: 4. The CDR3 totals 15 residues. The CDR3 bases are TGTGCCAGCAAACCGGGACAGGGGGACACCGGGGAGCTGTTTTTT. Its protein is CASKPGQGDTGELFF.

The chain recombines TRBV30 with TRBJ1-1; TRBD1 aligns across 7 bases. Trimming took 3 bases from V and 0 from J; bases not matched to a gene: 1. This CDR3 is 13 amino acids long. Germline V CDR1 and CDR2: GTSNPN, SVGIG (reference sequence). The CDR3 here is CAWRTGMNTEAFF. In nucleotides, the CDR3 is TGTGCCTGGAGGACAGGGATGAACACTGAAGCTTTCTTT.

V and J are TRBV2 and TRBJ1-1; D is uncertain. The V and J ends lost 6 bases and 0 bases respectively, with 8 bases between them. This CDR3 region has 13 residues. Germline CDR1 reads SNHLY; CDR2 reads FYNNEI. The CDR3 protein is CASRTEMNTEAFF. DNA for the CDR3: TGTGCCAGCAGGACCGAAATGAACACTGAAGCTTTCTTT.

The sample holds one count of this clone. The gene calls are TRBV13 and TRBJ2-1; D remains ambiguous. The CDR3 runs 13 residues. V gave up 5 bases and J gave up 4 bases, with 9 bases separating them. CDR1 is PRHDT and CDR2 is FYEKMQ in the germline V gene (reference sequence). The CDR3 region has the DNA TGTGCCAGCAGCGCTAACAGTTACAATGAGCAGTTCTTC. It is translated as CASSANSYNEQFF.